The 14 T cell receptor beta chains below all came from one sample that was sequenced in a study of PD-1 blockade in mismatch repair-deficient tumors. Clones were read by immunoSEQ multiplex PCR, and TCRdb kept only the in-frame ones, dropping some. Of roughly 120,000 clones listed, almost 90% were seen once; the top ten hold 12%. The source material was peripheral blood, sampled approximately 69 weeks after starting pembrolizumab. All receptors derive from an adult with mismatch repair-deficient cancer.

This chain connects TRBV7-9 to TRBJ2-7, with D maybe TRBD1 (6 bases). V dropped 2 bases and J dropped 6 bases, with 14 bases sitting between them. The CDR3 is 14 residues long. In germline, CDR1 is SEHNR, CDR2 FQNEAQ (reference sequence). CDR3 in amino acids: CASSLNQGRTEQYF. The CDR3, as DNA: TGTGCCAGCAGCTTAAACCAGGGGCGAACCGAGCAGTACTTC.

V is TRBV11-1 and J is TRBJ1-1; no definite D call. Trimming took 6 bases from V and 3 from J, leaving 14 bases between them. The CDR3 has 14 amino acids. Germline values: CDR1 SGHAT, CDR2 FQDESV (reference sequence). CDR3 sequence reads: CASRPRPTDTEAFF. The CDR3, as DNA: TGTGCCAGCAGACCCCGGCCCACAGACACTGAAGCTTTCTTT. The entire variable domain, with the rest obtained from reference TRBV11-1 and TRBJ1-1, is as follows: EAEVAQSPRYKITEKSQAVAFWCDPISGHATLYWYRQILGQGPELLVQFQDESVVDDSQLPKDRFSAERLKGVDSTLKIQPAELGDSAMYLCASRPRPTDTEAFFGQGTRLTVV.

This chain uses TRBV29-1 with TRBJ2-7, with 7 bases fitting TRBD1. V shed 7 bases, J shed 4 bases, and the junction held 7 bases outside the gene matches. The germline CDR1 and CDR2 sequences are SQVTM and ANQGSEA. CDR3 length: 12 residues. CDR3 loop: CSAEGAGYEQYF. CDR3 sequence (DNA): TGCAGCGCAGAGGGGGCCGGGTACGAGCAGTACTTC.

This chain connects TRBV28 to TRBJ2-7; perhaps D is TRBD1 or TRBD2 (5 bases each). V was pared by 6 bases and J by 2 bases, with 20 bases between. The germline V gene encodes CDR1 MDHEN and CDR2 SYDVKM. This CDR3 contains 16 residues. The CDR3 protein is CASRPLIGLGAYEQYF. CDR3 in DNA: TGTGCCAGCAGGCCCCTCATAGGGTTGGGGGCCTACGAGCAGTACTTC. The whole variable domain, remainder taken from reference TRBV28 and TRBJ2-7, is DVKVTQSSRYLVKRTGEKVFLECVQDMDHENMFWYRQDPGLGLRLIYFSYDVKMKEKGDIPEGYSVSREKKERFSLILESASTNQTSMYLCASRPLIGLGAYEQYFGPGTRLTVT.

This chain uses TRBV19 with TRBJ2-1; 8 nucleotides agree with TRBD2. Germline CDR1 is LNHDA and CDR2 is SQIVND (reference sequence). Trimming cost V 3 bases and J 7 bases; bases outside gene matches: 8. CDR3 length equals 15 residues. The DNA for the CDR3 is TGTGCCAGTAGTATTTCAGGGACTAGAGGTAATGAGCAGTTCTTC. Translated, it gives CASSISGTRGNEQFF.

The chain combines TRBV6-5 with TRBJ1-1; D uncertain. The CDR3 totals 15 residues. Germline V gene data show CDR1 as MNHEY and CDR2 as SVGAGI. V lost 0 bases to trimming and J lost 2 bases, with 10 bases between them. The CDR3 region is CASSYSRGINTEAFF. The CDR3 bases are TGTGCCAGCAGTTACTCGAGAGGAATTAACACTGAAGCTTTCTTT.

The J gene is TRBJ1-1, the V gene TRBV5-8, with a tentative D call TRBD1 (6 bases). V lost 6 bases and J 4 bases, leaving 25 bases between the germline ends. Germline assignment: CDR1 SGHTS and CDR2 YDEGEE. The CDR3 runs to 17 residues. CDR3: CASIPRSGARMSTEAFF. CDR3 in DNA: TGTGCCAGCATCCCACGCTCAGGGGCGCGGATGTCCACTGAAGCTTTCTTT.

V usage is TRBV27 and J usage is TRBJ2-3; D gene ambiguous. The ends were cut back, 4 bases at V and 0 bases at J, with 11 bases in the middle. The CDR3 extends over 15 amino acids. Germline loops: CDR1 MNHEY, CDR2 SMNVEV (reference sequence). DNA for the CDR3: TGTGCCAGCAGTTCCCCACGGTACAGCACAGATACGCAGTATTTT. Translated: CASSSPRYSTDTQYF.

CDR3 nucleotide sequence: TGCGCCAGCAGCCACGGAGGGGGCACCTCCTACGAGCAGTACTTC. Its protein product is CASSHGGGTSYEQYF. V is TRBV4-1 and J is TRBJ2-7; a possible D gene is TRBD1 (7 bases). Per germline, CDR1 MGHRA and CDR2 YSYEKL. V was trimmed by 3 bases and J by 0 bases, leaving 12 bases between them. CDR3 length equals 15 residues.

This clone showed up just once. DNA of the CDR3: TGTGCCAGCAGTGATCCCCGGGCAGGGACTGGGGCCAACGTCCTGACTTTC. Protein product: CASSDPRAGTGANVLTF. The V gene is TRBV2, the J gene TRBJ2-6; D may be TRBD1 (5 bases). Trimming took 3 bases from V and 2 from J, leaving 14 bases between them. Germline CDR1 reads SNHLY; CDR2 reads FYNNEI. The CDR3 totals 17 residues.

V gene TRBV18 combines with J gene TRBJ2-3; no reliable D call. The CDR3 has 14 residues. Trimming removed 0 bases from V and 0 bases from J, with 4 bases in between. Looked up from germline, CDR1 is KGHSH and CDR2 is LQKENI. The CDR3 protein is CASSPPPSTDTQYF. The CDR3, as DNA: TGTGCCAGCTCACCACCCCCTAGCACAGATACGCAGTATTTT.

This chain joins TRBV5-5 and TRBJ2-5; 11 bases align to TRBD1. In germline, CDR1 is SGHKS, CDR2 YYEKEE (reference sequence). Losses at the gene ends were 0 bases for V and 6 bases for J; bases not matched to a gene: 4. The CDR3 sequence is 15 residues long. CDR3 bases: TGTGCCAGCAGCTTGGGGACAGGGGGCAAAAAGACCCAGTACTTC. Its protein product is CASSLGTGGKKTQYF. Full variable domain (missing parts from reference TRBV5-5 and TRBJ2-5): DAGVTQSPTHLIKTRGQQVTLRCSPISGHKSVSWYQQVLGQGPQFIFQYYEKEERGRGNFPDRFSARQFPNYSSELNVNALLLGDSALYLCASSLGTGGKKTQYFGPGTRLLVL.

The chain joins TRBV29-1 to TRBJ2-7; no clear D. V lost 3 bases and J lost 2, with 11 bases in between. The germline gives CDR1 SQVTM, CDR2 ANQGSEA. This CDR3 contains 13 residues. The CDR3 DNA sequence: TGCAGCGTTGATAGTGGGGAAACCTACGAGCAGTACTTC. It translates to CSVDSGETYEQYF.

This clone was found once. The chain employs TRBV5-4 and TRBJ2-7; 9 bases are a match to TRBD1. Germline CDR1 and CDR2: SGHNT and YYREEE (reference sequence). CDR3 length equals 17 residues. Germline trimming cut 0 bases from V and 0 bases from J; bases unmatched to any gene: 7. The CDR3 DNA is TGTGCCAGCAGCTTGGCTCCCGGGACAGGGACCTCCTACGAGCAGTACTTC. Residues: CASSLAPGTGTSYEQYF.